This TCR beta chain originates from a study of lymphopenia after photon versus proton radiotherapy. Overall study findings and caveats: Post-nadir diversity loss with photons came from oligoclonal expansion, particularly CD8+ Temra cells. Relative stability marked proton patients; photon patients lost diversity and naive cells. Larger post-nadir TCR diversity loss correlated inversely with survival in deceased patients.

The CDR3 covers 15 residues. V was clipped by 3 bases and J by 8 bases, with 16 bases between them. From germline, CDR1 is SGHAT and CDR2 FQDESV (reference sequence). Note on this clone: Its antigen remains unknown.

Clones were sequenced by immunoSEQ multiplex PCR, and TCRdb holds only the in-frame ones, with some missing. The sample includes 150,000 to 200,000 clones, roughly nine tenths of them seen just once. The sample in question was peripheral blood, obtained from a patient treated with photon-based radiotherapy. The chain carries TRBV11-1 and TRBJ1-4, with D unresolved. This receptor was taken from a man aged 50 or older with gastric cancer. CDR3 coding DNA: TGTGCCAGCAGCTTTCTACCGTGGAGTGGGGAAAAACTGTTTTTT. This sequence encodes CASSFLPWSGEKLFF. The entire variable domain, with the rest obtained from reference TRBV11-1 and TRBJ1-4, is as follows: EAEVAQSPRYKITEKSQAVAFWCDPISGHATLYWYRQILGQGPELLVQFQDESVVDDSQLPKDRFSAERLKGVDSTLKIQPAELGDSAMYLCASSFLPWSGEKLFFGSGTQLSVL.